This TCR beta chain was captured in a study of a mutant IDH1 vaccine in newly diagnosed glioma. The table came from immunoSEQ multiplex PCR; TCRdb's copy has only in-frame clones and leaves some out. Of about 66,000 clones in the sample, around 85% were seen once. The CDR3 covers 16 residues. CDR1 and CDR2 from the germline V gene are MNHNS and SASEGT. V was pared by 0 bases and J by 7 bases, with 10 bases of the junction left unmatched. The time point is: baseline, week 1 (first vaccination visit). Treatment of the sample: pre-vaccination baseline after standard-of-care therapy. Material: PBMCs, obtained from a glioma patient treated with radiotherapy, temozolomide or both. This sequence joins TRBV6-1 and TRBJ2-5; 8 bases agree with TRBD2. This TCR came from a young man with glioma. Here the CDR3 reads CASSEASGVTFGTQYF. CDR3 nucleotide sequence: TGTGCCAGCAGTGAAGCTAGCGGGGTTACTTTCGGGACCCAGTACTTC.